What follows describes a single TCR beta chain. This specimen comes from a study of blood T cell repertoires in COVID-19. Study at large: PBMCs, B-cell-depleted T cells, or T cells provided the cDNA or gDNA that made up the material.

Trimming stripped 3 bases from V and 0 bases from J, with 8 bases between. The CDR3 loop spans 14 amino acids. Germline CDR1 and CDR2: SNHLY and FYNNEI. Methods used by the authors: Reference gene primer amplification gave nucleated cell count estimates. Method: immunoSEQ multiplex PCR; TCRdb's copy keeps in-frame clones and lacks some. That table furnishes V, J and clone size, whereas the DNA furnished D and trimming. The sample contains 200,000 to 250,000 clones, almost 90% of which appear only once. The sequence was obtained from a man younger than 30 with active or convalescent COVID-19. The rearrangement links TRBV2 to TRBJ2-5, with D tentatively TRBD2 (5 bases). Specimen: peripheral blood. This CDR3 is CASSDPRDQETQYF. CDR3 nucleotides: TGTGCCAGCAGTGATCCGAGGGACCAAGAGACCCAGTACTTC.